One sample yielded the 19 T cell receptor beta chains listed below, sequenced in a study of blood T cell repertoires in COVID-19. Here immunoSEQ multiplex PCR was the method, and the copy in TCRdb shows in-frame clones only, minus some. The sample has 150,000 or so clones; around four fifths are singletons. Sequencing was carried out using PBMCs or T cells enriched from blood (not recorded which). These receptors were obtained from a woman aged 55-75 years who had recovered from COVID-19.

This clone was detected only a few times. The V gene is TRBV27, the J gene TRBJ1-4; TRBD1 agrees at 7 bases. Germline values: CDR1 MNHEY, CDR2 SMNVEV (reference sequence). The CDR3 totals 14 residues. J gave up 5 bases and V 6 bases, and 6 bases lay outside the gene matches. The CDR3 DNA follows: TGTGCCAGCAGAGGTGACAGGGCGAATGAAAAACTGTTTTTT. Protein: CASRGDRANEKLFF.

The chain carries TRBV2 and TRBJ1-5, with TRBD1 matching over 8 bases. The CDR3 extends over 13 amino acids. CDR1 and CDR2 from the germline V gene are SNHLY and FYNNEI. J was trimmed by 5 bases and V by 8 bases; bases with no gene match: 5. The CDR3 region has the DNA TGTGCCAGCGGACAGGGAGAGGATCAGCCCCAGCATTTT. This sequence encodes CASGQGEDQPQHF.

Written as DNA, the CDR3 is TGTGCCAGCAGCTACGGGACTAGCGGGACCCAAGAGACCCAGTACTTC. Translation gives CASSYGTSGTQETQYF. This chain joins TRBV27 and TRBJ2-5; 13 positions agree with TRBD2. The germline gives CDR1 MNHEY, CDR2 SMNVEV (reference sequence). The CDR3 runs 16 residues. The trim removed 6 bases at V and 1 base at J, leaving 5 bases unmatched.

The chain uses TRBV19 and TRBJ1-3; D may be TRBD1 (6 bases). V lost 4 bases to trimming and J lost 2 bases, with 12 bases between them. This CDR3 has 15 residues. Per the germline V gene, CDR1 is LNHDA and CDR2 is SQIVND (reference sequence). The CDR3 nucleotides are TGTGCCAGTAGTACCAGCAAGGGGGCTGGAAACACCATATATTTT. Translated, it gives CASSTSKGAGNTIYF.

The V and J genes are TRBV6-4 and TRBJ1-2; 8 positions agree with TRBD1. Germline V lookup: CDR1 MRHNA, CDR2 SNTAGT. The J segment lost 4 bases and the V segment lost 0 bases, leaving 7 bases of the junction unmatched. This CDR3 spans 16 amino acids. This chain's CDR3 is CASSDSFRTGLYGYTF. CDR3 coding DNA: TGTGCCAGCAGTGACTCTTTTAGGACAGGGCTCTATGGCTACACCTTC.

The gene calls are TRBV19 and TRBJ1-1, with D perhaps TRBD1 (5 bases). The CDR3 has 14 amino acids. Germline assignment: CDR1 LNHDA and CDR2 SQIVND (reference sequence). V lost 5 bases to trimming and J lost 3 bases, with 13 bases between them. The CDR3: CASSSWGRYTEAFF. The CDR3 nucleotides read TGTGCCAGTAGTTCCTGGGGGAGGTACACTGAAGCTTTCTTT.

In this sample, this clone turned up a few times. The genes are TRBV10-3 and TRBJ1-2; the match to TRBD1 covers 7 bases. The CDR3 is 15 residues long. The junction had 8 bases not matched to a gene; V was cut back by 3 bases and J by 4 bases. Germline V CDR1 and CDR2: ENHRY, SYGVKD. The CDR3 DNA follows: TGTGCCATCAGTGATATAGAGGGGGCAGGCTATGGCTACACCTTC. Residues: CAISDIEGAGYGYTF.

This chain joins TRBV6-6 and TRBJ2-4, with D maybe TRBD1 (5 bases). The CDR3 has 13 amino acids. Germline V gives CDR1 MNHNY, CDR2 SVGAGI (reference sequence). V shed 2 bases and J shed 5 bases, with 7 bases lying between them. CDR3 in DNA: TGTGCCAGCAGTTACCCAGGGCAAAACATTCAGTACTTC. It encodes CASSYPGQNIQYF.

Only one count was recorded for this clone. This chain uses TRBV18 with TRBJ1-3, with 9 bases matching TRBD1. Germline V lookup: CDR1 KGHSH, CDR2 LQKENI. Losses at the gene ends were 8 bases for V and 0 bases for J; bases not matched to a gene: 11. The CDR3 totals 17 residues. In DNA form, the CDR3 reads TGTGCCAGCCTGGCGGGACAGGGCTTTTCCTCTGGAAACACCATATATTTT. Residues: CASLAGQGFSSGNTIYF.

V usage is TRBV28 and J usage is TRBJ2-2; TRBD2 is a possible D gene (6 bases). The CDR3 spans 14 residues. Trimming took 2 bases from V and 5 from J, leaving 9 bases between them. Germline CDR1 MDHEN, CDR2 SYDVKM. In nucleotides, the CDR3 is TGTGCCAGCAGTTTAGCGGGACTTACCGGGGAGCTGTTTTTT. This sequence encodes CASSLAGLTGELFF.

On this clone itself: The identical CDR3 is also encoded by other nucleotide sequences in the sample. This sequence joins TRBV5-4 and TRBJ2-2, with 9 bases identical to TRBD2. The CDR3 covers 16 residues. Looked up from germline, CDR1 is SGHNT and CDR2 is YYREEE (reference sequence). The V segment lost 0 bases and the J segment 4 bases; nucleotides outside the gene matches: 4. CDR3 coding DNA: TGTGCCAGCAGCTTGGGCGGGGGGGCGGCCACCGGGGAGCTGTTTTTT. It codes for CASSLGGGAATGELFF.

This clone showed up just once. The chain has TRBV27 and TRBJ2-7; 7 bases agree with TRBD2. Per germline, CDR1 MNHEY and CDR2 SMNVEV (reference sequence). V lost 6 bases to trimming and J lost 1 base; unmatched junction nucleotides: 6. The CDR3 is made up of 14 amino acids. CDR3 in amino acids: CASRTLGGSYEQYF. CDR3 DNA: TGTGCCAGCAGAACCCTGGGAGGGTCCTACGAGCAGTACTTC.

The genes are TRBV10-2 and TRBJ1-6; no reliable D call. The CDR3 consists of 14 residues. The germline V and J ends were trimmed by 5 bases and 8 bases, with 13 bases remaining between them. The germline V gene encodes CDR1 WSHSY and CDR2 SAAADI. CDR3 region: CASSRGYEDSPLHF. DNA for the CDR3: TGCGCCAGCAGTCGAGGCTATGAGGATTCACCCCTCCACTTT.

In its sample, this clone was seen once. This sequence joins TRBV28 and TRBJ1-1, with TRBD1 matching over 7 bases. The CDR3 is made up of 15 amino acids. The ends lost 5 bases at V and 4 bases at J; junction bases unmatched: 10. CDR1 MDHEN and CDR2 SYDVKM come from the germline V gene. The CDR3 loop reads CASSEKQGRSTEAFF. The CDR3 region has the DNA TGTGCCAGCAGTGAGAAACAGGGGAGGTCCACTGAAGCTTTCTTT.

The chain links TRBV19 to TRBJ1-2; 7 positions match TRBD1. The germline V gene encodes CDR1 LNHDA and CDR2 SQIVND (reference sequence). The CDR3 is 15 amino acids. Germline trimming cut 3 bases from V and 4 bases from J; bases unmatched to any gene: 8. The CDR3 DNA sequence: TGTGCCAGTAGTATCTCCGAACAGGGGTCCTATGGCTACACCTTC. It yields the protein CASSISEQGSYGYTF.

In nucleotides, the CDR3 is TGCGCCAGCAGCAGAGGGACTAGCGCCCTTAGAGAGACCCAGTACTTC. As protein: CASSRGTSALRETQYF. V usage is TRBV5-1 and J usage is TRBJ2-5; 10 bases fit TRBD2. CDR1 is SGHRS, CDR2 YFSETQ, per germline. V was clipped by 4 bases and J by 4 bases; unmatched bases: 10. The CDR3 totals 16 residues.

The genes are TRBV19 and TRBJ1-5, with a tentative D call TRBD1 (5 bases). Germline V lookup: CDR1 LNHDA, CDR2 SQIVND (reference sequence). This CDR3 comprises 15 residues. Trimming took 3 bases from V and 5 from J, leaving 14 bases between them. The CDR3 nucleotides read TGTGCCAGTAGTATGGCGGGGAGAGGGGATCAGCCCCAGCATTTT. Encoded protein: CASSMAGRGDQPQHF.

The J gene is TRBJ1-5, the V gene TRBV10-3; tentatively, D is TRBD1 (5 bases). Trimming shortened V by 4 bases and J by 4 bases, and 11 bases separated the two germline ends. Germline CDR1 ENHRY, CDR2 SYGVKD. The CDR3 is made up of 14 amino acids. The CDR3 loop is CAISVGQGNQPQHF. The CDR3 DNA reads TGTGCCATCAGTGTGGGGCAGGGTAATCAGCCCCAGCATTTT.

The gene calls are TRBV6-5 and TRBJ2-7; D is uncertain. Looked up from germline, CDR1 is MNHEY and CDR2 is SVGAGI. V was clipped by 10 bases and J by 2 bases, with 15 bases between them. The CDR3 runs to 13 residues. CDR3 amino acids: CATVPRRTYEQYF. The CDR3 nucleotides read TGTGCCACCGTACCAAGGAGAACCTACGAGCAGTACTTC.